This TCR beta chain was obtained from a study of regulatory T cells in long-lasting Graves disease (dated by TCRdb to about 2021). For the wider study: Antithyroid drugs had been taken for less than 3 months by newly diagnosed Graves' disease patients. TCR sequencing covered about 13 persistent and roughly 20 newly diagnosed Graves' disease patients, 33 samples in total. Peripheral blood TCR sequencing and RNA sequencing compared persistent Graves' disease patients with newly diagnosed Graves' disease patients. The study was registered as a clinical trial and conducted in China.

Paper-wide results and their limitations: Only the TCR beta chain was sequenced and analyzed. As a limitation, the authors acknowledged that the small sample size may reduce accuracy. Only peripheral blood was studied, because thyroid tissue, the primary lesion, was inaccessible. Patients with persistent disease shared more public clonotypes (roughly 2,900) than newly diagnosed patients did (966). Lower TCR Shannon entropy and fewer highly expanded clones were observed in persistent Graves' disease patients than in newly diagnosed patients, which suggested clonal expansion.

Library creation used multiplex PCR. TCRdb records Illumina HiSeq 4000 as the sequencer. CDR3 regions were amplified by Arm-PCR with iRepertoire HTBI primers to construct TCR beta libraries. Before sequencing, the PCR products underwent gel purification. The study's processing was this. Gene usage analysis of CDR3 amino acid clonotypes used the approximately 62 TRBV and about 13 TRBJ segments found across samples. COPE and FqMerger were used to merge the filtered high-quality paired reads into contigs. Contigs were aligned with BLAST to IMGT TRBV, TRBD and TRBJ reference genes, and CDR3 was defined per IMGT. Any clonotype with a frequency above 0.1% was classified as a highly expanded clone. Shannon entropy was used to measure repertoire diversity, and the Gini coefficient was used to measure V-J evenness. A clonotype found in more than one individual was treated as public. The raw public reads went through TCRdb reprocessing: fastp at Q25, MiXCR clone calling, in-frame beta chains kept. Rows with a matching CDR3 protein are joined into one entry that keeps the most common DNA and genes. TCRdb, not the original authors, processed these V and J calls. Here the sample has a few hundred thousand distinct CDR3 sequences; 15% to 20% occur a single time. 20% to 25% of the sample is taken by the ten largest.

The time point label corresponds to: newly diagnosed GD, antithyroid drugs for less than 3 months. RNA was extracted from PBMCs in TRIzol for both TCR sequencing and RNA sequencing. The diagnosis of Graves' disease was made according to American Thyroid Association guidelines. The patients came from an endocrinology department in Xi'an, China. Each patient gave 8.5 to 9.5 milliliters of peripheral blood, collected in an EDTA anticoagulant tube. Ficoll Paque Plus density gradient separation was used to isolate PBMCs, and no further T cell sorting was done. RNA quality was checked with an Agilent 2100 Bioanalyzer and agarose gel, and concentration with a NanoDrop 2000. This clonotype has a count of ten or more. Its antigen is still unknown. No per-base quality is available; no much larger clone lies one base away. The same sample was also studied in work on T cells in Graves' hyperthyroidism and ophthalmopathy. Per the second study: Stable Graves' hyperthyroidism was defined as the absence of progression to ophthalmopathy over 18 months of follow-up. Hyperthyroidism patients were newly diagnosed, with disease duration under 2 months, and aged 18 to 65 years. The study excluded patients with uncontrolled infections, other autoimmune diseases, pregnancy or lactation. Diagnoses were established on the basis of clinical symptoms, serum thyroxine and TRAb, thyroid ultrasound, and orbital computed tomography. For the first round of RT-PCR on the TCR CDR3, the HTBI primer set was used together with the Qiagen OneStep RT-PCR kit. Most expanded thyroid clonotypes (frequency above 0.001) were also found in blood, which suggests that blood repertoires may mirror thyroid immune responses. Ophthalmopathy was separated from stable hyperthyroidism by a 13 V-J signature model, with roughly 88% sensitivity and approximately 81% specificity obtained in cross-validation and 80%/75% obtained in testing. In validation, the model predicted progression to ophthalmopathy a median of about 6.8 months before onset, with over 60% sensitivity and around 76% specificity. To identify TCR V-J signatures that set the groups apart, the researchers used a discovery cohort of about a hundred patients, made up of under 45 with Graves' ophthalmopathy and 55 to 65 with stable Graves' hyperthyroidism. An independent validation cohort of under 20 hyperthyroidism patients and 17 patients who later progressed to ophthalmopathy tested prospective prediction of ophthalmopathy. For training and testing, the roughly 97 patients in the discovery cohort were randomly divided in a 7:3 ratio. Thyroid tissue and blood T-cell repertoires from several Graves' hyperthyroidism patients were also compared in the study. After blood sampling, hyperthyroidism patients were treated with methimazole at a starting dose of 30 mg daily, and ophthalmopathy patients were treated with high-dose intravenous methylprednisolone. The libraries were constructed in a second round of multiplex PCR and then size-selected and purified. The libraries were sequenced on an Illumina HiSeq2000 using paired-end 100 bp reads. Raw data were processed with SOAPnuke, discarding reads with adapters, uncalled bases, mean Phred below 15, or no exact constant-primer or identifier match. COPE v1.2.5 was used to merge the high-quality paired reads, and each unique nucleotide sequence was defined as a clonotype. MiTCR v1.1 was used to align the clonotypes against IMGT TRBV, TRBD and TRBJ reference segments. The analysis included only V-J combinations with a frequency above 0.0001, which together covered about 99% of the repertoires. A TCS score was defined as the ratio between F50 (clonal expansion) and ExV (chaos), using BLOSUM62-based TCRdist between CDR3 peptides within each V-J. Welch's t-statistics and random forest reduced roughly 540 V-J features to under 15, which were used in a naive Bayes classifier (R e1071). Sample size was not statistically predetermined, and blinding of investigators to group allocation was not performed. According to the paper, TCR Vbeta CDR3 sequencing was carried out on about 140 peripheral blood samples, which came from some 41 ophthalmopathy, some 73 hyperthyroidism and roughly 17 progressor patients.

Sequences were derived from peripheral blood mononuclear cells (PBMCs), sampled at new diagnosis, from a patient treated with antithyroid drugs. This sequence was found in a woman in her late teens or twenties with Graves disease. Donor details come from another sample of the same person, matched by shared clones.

The CDR3 has the sequence CASSVTRFSDEQYF. The sequence in DNA is TGTGCCAGCAGTGTAACGCGCTTTTCCGACGAGCAGTACTTC. The chain is made from TRBV2 and TRBJ2-7; no D gene call is confident. The CDR3 measures 14 amino acids from cysteine to phenylalanine. The DNA shown is the 42-base CDR3, in frame from base 1. V lost 4 bases and J lost 5 bases; the stretch between them is 15 bases long. Per the germline V gene, SNHLY is the CDR1 and FYNNEI is the CDR2. The variable domain in full, with residues beyond the CDR3 obtained from the reference TRBV2 and TRBJ2-7 genes, is EPEVTQTPSHQVTQMGQEVILRCVPISNHLYFYWYRQILGQKVEFLVSFYNNEISEKSEIFDDQFSVERPDGSNFTLKIRSTKLEDSAMYFCASSVTRFSDEQYFGPGTRLTVT.